The present entry profiles one T cell receptor beta chain with its context. Its matching antigen is unknown. Using a J-beta primer mix together with a sample-barcoded 5' primer, a second PCR was run for roughly 7 to 11 cycles. One entry per CDR3 protein, called by TCRdb with MiXCR from the 5' RACE reads. The data contain 550,000 to 750,000 distinct CDR3 sequences, around 20% of them seen just once; the ten biggest clones take up approximately 3.7%. The entry originates in a study of blood T cells in healthy people across ages. Study-wide results and caveats: Naive CD4+ cell counts and diversity both ran higher in long-lived than in aged donors. Diversity of TCR beta per million T cells declined in a roughly linear way with age. Estimated diversity across one million T cells was deemed an underestimate.

The authors drew around 11 milliliters of peripheral blood from each donor. This CDR3 contains 13 residues. V lost 7 bases to trimming and J lost 6 bases, with 17 bases between them. Germline V gene sequence: CDR1 SGHRS, CDR2 YFSETQ. The chain recombines TRBV5-1 with TRBJ2-7, with D tentatively TRBD2 (5 bases). Sequenced: blood. The sequence derives from a man in his 70s in good health. The CDR3 spells CASQSGKAGEQYF. The CDR3 DNA reads TGCGCCAGCCAATCGGGGAAGGCTGGCGAGCAGTACTTC.